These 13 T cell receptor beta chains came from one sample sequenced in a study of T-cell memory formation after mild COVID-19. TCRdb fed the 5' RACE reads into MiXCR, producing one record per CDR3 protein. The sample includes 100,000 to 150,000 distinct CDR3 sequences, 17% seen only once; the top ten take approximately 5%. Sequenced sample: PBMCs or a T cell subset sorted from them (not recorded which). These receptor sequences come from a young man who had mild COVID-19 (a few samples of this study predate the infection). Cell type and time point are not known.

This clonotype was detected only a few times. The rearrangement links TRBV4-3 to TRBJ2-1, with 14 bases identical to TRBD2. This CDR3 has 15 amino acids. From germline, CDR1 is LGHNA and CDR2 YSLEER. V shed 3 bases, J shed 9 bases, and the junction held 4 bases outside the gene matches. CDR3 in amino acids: CASSHATSGGVEQFF. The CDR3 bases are TGCGCCAGCAGCCACGCGACTAGCGGGGGGGTTGAGCAGTTCTTC.

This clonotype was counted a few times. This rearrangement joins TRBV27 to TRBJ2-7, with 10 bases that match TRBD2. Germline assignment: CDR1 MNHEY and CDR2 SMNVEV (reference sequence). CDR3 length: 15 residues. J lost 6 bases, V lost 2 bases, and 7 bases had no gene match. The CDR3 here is CASSLLRAGGREQYF. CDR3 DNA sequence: TGTGCCAGCAGTTTACTTCGAGCGGGGGGGCGCGAGCAGTACTTC.

As DNA, the CDR3 is TGTGCCAGCTCCCCACAGGGCTTAGCTGGGGCCAACGTCCTGACTTTC. This translates into CASSPQGLAGANVLTF. V and J are TRBV7-2 and TRBJ2-6, with D possibly matching TRBD1 (6 bases). The CDR3 loop spans 16 amino acids. Germline loops: CDR1 SGHTA, CDR2 FQGNSA. V gave up 8 bases and J gave up 2 bases, with 16 bases separating them.

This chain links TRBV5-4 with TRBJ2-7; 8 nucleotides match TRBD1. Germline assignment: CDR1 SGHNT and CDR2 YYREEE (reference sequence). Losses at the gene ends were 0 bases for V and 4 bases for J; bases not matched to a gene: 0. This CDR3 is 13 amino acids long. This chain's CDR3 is CASSLGTGYEQYF. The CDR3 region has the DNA TGTGCCAGCAGCTTGGGGACAGGGTACGAGCAGTACTTC.

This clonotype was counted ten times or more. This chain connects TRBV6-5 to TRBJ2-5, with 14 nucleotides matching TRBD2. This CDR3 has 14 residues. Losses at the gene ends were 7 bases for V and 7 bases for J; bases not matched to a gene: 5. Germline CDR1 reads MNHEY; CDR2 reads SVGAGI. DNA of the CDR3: TGTGCCAGCAAAGGACTAGCGGGGGGTGGGACCCAGTACTTC. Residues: CASKGLAGGGTQYF.

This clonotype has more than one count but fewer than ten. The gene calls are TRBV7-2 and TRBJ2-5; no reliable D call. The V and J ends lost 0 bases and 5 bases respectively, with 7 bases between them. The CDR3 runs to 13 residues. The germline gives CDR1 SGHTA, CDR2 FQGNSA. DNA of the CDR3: TGTGCCAGCAGCTTAGCCGGGCGCGAGACCCAGTACTTC. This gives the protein CASSLAGRETQYF.

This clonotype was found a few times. DNA of the CDR3: TGTGCCAGCAGTACGACAGGTATCTCACCCCTCCACTTT. It yields the protein CASSTTGISPLHF. The chain carries TRBV6-6 and TRBJ1-6; weak D call: TRBD1 (6 bases). The V gene lost 5 bases and the J gene lost 10 bases, with 12 bases spanning the gap. The CDR3 runs to 13 residues. Germline V gives CDR1 MNHNY, CDR2 SVGAGI (reference sequence).

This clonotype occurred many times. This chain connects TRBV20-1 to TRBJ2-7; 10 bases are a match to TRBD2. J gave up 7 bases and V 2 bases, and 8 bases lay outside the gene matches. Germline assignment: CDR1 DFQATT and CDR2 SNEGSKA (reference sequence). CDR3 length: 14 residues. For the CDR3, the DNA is TGCAGTGCTAGAATACCAGCGGGGGGGCTTGAGCAGTACGTC. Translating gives CSARIPAGGLEQYV.

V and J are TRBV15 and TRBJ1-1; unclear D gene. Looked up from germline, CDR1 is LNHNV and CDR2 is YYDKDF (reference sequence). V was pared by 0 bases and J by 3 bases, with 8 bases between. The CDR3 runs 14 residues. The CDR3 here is CATSREAYDTEAFF. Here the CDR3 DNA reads TGTGCCACCAGCAGAGAGGCTTACGACACTGAAGCTTTCTTT. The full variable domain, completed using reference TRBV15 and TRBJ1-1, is DAMVIQNPRYQVTQFGKPVTLSCSQTLNHNVMYWYQQKSSQAPKLLFHYYDKDFNNEADTPDNFQSRRPNTSFCFLDIRSPGLGDTAMYLCATSREAYDTEAFFGQGTRLTVV.

CDR3: CASSLPDRGEKLFF. Here the CDR3 DNA reads TGTGCCAGCAGCTTACCTGACAGGGGCGAAAAACTGTTTTTT. The rearrangement uses TRBV7-9 and TRBJ1-4, with 8 positions matching TRBD1. The CDR3 totals 14 residues. V was pared by 2 bases and J by 8 bases, with 4 bases of the junction left unmatched. CDR1 is SEHNR and CDR2 is FQNEAQ in the germline V gene (reference sequence).

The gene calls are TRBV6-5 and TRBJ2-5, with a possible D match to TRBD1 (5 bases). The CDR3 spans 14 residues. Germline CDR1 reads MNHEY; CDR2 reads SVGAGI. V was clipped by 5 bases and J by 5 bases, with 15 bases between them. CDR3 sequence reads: CASSPTRVEETQYF. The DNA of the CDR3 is TGTGCCAGCAGTCCTACCAGGGTTGAGGAGACCCAGTACTTC.

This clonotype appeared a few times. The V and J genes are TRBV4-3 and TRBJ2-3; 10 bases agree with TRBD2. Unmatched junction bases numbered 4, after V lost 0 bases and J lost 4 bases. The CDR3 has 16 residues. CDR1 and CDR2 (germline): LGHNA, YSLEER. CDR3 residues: CASSQDLAGEADTQYF. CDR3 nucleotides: TGCGCCAGCAGCCAAGACCTAGCGGGGGAGGCAGATACGCAGTATTTT.

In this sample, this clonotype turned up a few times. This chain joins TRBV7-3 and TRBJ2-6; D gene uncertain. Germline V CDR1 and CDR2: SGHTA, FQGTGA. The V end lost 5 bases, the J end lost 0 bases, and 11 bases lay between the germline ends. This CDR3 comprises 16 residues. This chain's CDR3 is CASSPNDYSGANVLTF. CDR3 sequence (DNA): TGTGCCAGCAGCCCAAATGATTACTCTGGGGCCAACGTCCTGACTTTC.